One and the same sample provided the 11 T cell receptor beta chains below, sequenced in a study of OX40 agonist ivuxolimab in advanced cancers. The data were produced by immunoSEQ multiplex PCR, yet TCRdb's version contains in-frame clones alone and is incomplete. Among 63,000 or so clones listed, about 91% were seen once. This sample comprised CD4+ or CD8+ T cells sorted from blood, obtained in a trial of the OX40 agonist ivuxolimab. All receptors derive from an adult with an advanced solid tumor such as melanoma, head and neck, liver or kidney cancer.

This chain joins TRBV19 and TRBJ1-5; maybe TRBD1 (6 bases). V was clipped by 1 base and J by 7 bases, with 11 bases between them. In germline, CDR1 is LNHDA, CDR2 SQIVND (reference sequence). The CDR3 has 14 residues. The CDR3: CASSIAGARQPQHF. As DNA, the CDR3 is TGTGCCAGTAGTATAGCAGGGGCTAGACAGCCCCAGCATTTT.

This sequence joins TRBV5-4 and TRBJ2-7, with 15 bases identical to TRBD2. This CDR3 has 17 amino acids. V shed 3 bases, J shed 2 bases, and the junction held 6 bases outside the gene matches. Germline V gene data show CDR1 as SGHNT and CDR2 as YYREEE (reference sequence). The DNA of the CDR3 is TGTGCCAGCAGCTCGGGACTAGCGGGGGGTAGTCCCTACGAGCAGTACTTC. Its protein is CASSSGLAGGSPYEQYF.

The chain uses TRBV7-2 and TRBJ1-5; perhaps TRBD1 as D (5 bases). V lost 1 base and J lost 3, with 7 bases in between. Germline V gene sequence: CDR1 SGHTA, CDR2 FQGNSA. The CDR3 spans 14 residues. This CDR3 reads CASSLGTYNQPQHF. CDR3 bases: TGTGCCAGCAGCTTAGGGACATACAATCAGCCCCAGCATTTT.

The chain carries TRBV5-8 and TRBJ1-1; a possible D gene is TRBD1 (5 bases). V was pared by 6 bases and J by 1 base, with 16 bases between. This CDR3 region has 15 residues. Germline assignment: CDR1 SGHTS and CDR2 YDEGEE. The CDR3 coding sequence is TGTGCCAGCACCCGGTGGGGGAACTCGAACACTGAAGCTTTCTTT. Translating gives CASTRWGNSNTEAFF.

The chain uses TRBV7-8 and TRBJ2-3; 12 bases fit TRBD2. The V and J ends lost 4 bases and 4 bases, in that order; junction bases with no gene match: 12. The CDR3 has 18 residues. CDR1 SGHVS and CDR2 FQNEAQ come from the germline V gene. The CDR3 sequence: CASSSRASGRAGADTQYF. CDR3 in DNA: TGTGCCAGCAGCTCTCGGGCTAGCGGGAGGGCGGGGGCAGATACGCAGTATTTT.

In this sample, this clone turned up a few times. The rearrangement links TRBV29-1 to TRBJ1-4, with 7 bases that match TRBD1. This CDR3 comprises 14 residues. J was trimmed by 5 bases and V by 5 bases; bases with no gene match: 8. Germline CDR1 SQVTM, CDR2 ANQGSEA. CDR3 in DNA: TGCAGCGTTTCATCGGGACAGCTAAATGAAAAACTGTTTTTT. This encodes CSVSSGQLNEKLFF.

The rearrangement uses TRBV5-1 and TRBJ1-2, with D hard to call. This CDR3 spans 14 amino acids. V was pared by 6 bases and J by 0 bases, with 12 bases between. Germline values: CDR1 SGHRS, CDR2 YFSETQ. CDR3 amino acids: CASTSGSPNYGYTF. CDR3 DNA: TGCGCCAGCACCTCGGGCAGTCCTAACTATGGCTACACCTTC.

The chain combines TRBV10-2 with TRBJ1-1; D unresolved. Looked up from germline, CDR1 is WSHSY and CDR2 is SAAADI. Trimming took off 6 bases at V and 0 bases at J, with 8 bases between the two ends. CDR3 length: 13 amino acids. CDR3 bases: TGCGCCAGCAGGGACCAGATGAACACTGAAGCTTTCTTT. It specifies CASRDQMNTEAFF.

The J gene is TRBJ1-1, the V gene TRBV5-1; TRBD1 aligns across 11 bases. Trimming at V came to 4 bases and at J to 4 bases, leaving 6 bases not matched to a gene. This CDR3 contains 15 residues. CDR1 and CDR2 (germline): SGHRS, YFSETQ. Written as DNA, the CDR3 is TGCGCCAGCAGCCCCACCGGGACAGGGGGCACTGAAGCTTTCTTT. This translates into CASSPTGTGGTEAFF.

This sequence joins TRBV6-5 and TRBJ2-1; tentatively, D is TRBD2 (5 bases). Germline CDR1 MNHEY, CDR2 SVGAGI. The V end was cut by 6 bases, the J end by 9 bases, with 12 bases between. The CDR3 extends over 12 amino acids. CDR3 DNA: TGTGCCAGCAGCCCCGGTCGGGGTGAGCAGTTCTTC. Protein: CASSPGRGEQFF.

The CDR3 coding sequence is TGTGCCAGCAGCGCGGGGGGGCTCGGCTATAGCAATCAGCCCCAGCATTTT. Translation: CASSAGGLGYSNQPQHF. The chain links TRBV2 to TRBJ1-5; maybe TRBD1 (6 bases). This CDR3 contains 17 residues. Germline V lookup: CDR1 SNHLY, CDR2 FYNNEI. V was shortened by 6 bases and J by 0 bases, with 18 bases between the two germline ends. The full variable domain, rest sourced from reference TRBV2 and TRBJ1-5, is EPEVTQTPSHQVTQMGQEVILRCVPISNHLYFYWYRQILGQKVEFLVSFYNNEISEKSEIFDDQFSVERPDGSNFTLKIRSTKLEDSAMYFCASSAGGLGYSNQPQHFGDGTRLSIL.